These 5 T cell receptor beta chains originate from one sample sequenced in a study of blood T cell repertoires in COVID-19 (dated by TCRdb to 2020 to 2021). The library was obtained by the immunoSEQ multiplex PCR assay. The source is immuneACCESS, and TCRdb retained only in-frame sequences with V and J called. Part of the clones is not carried over; for the studies checked, unresolved V genes explain less than half of this, and the remainder is unexplained. The sample table lists about 88,000 clones, approximately 87% of them with a count of one. Roughly 15% of the sample is taken by the ten largest. The source material was peripheral blood. The origin of the receptors is a woman aged 65 to 85 with acute or convalescent COVID-19.

This chain uses TRBV6-6 with TRBJ1-5; D is possibly TRBD1 (6 bases). Trimming took off 5 bases at V and 5 bases at J, with 10 bases between the two ends. Germline V gene sequence: CDR1 MNHNY, CDR2 SVGAGI (reference sequence). CDR3 length equals 13 residues. The DNA for the CDR3 is TGTGCCAGCAGTGGGGGCATGGATCAGCCCCAGCATTTT. Its protein product is CASSGGMDQPQHF.

The chain uses TRBV19 and TRBJ2-2; TRBD1 matches at 8 bases. The germline gives CDR1 LNHDA, CDR2 SQIVND (reference sequence). The junction had 2 bases not matched to a gene; V was cut back by 4 bases and J by 4 bases. This CDR3 contains 14 residues. In DNA, the CDR3 is TGTGCCAGTAGTACCGGACAGGGCACCGGGGAGCTGTTTTTT. Residues: CASSTGQGTGELFF.

V gene TRBV19 combines with J gene TRBJ1-2; 7 positions agree with TRBD1. Germline V gene sequence: CDR1 LNHDA, CDR2 SQIVND (reference sequence). Germline trimming cut 0 bases from V and 6 bases from J; bases unmatched to any gene: 10. The length of the CDR3 is 16 residues. CDR3 region: CASSIEWTGSGNGYTF. DNA for the CDR3: TGTGCCAGTAGTATAGAATGGACAGGATCGGGGAATGGCTACACCTTC.

V and J are TRBV20-1 and TRBJ2-1; 7 bases agree with TRBD2. The junction had 5 bases not matched to a gene; V was cut back by 5 bases and J by 10 bases. Germline loops: CDR1 DFQATT, CDR2 SNEGSKA (reference sequence). The CDR3 loop spans 11 amino acids. CDR3 DNA sequence: TGCAGTGCTCTCGGACTAGTAGAGCAGTTCTTC. Its protein product is CSALGLVEQFF.

V is TRBV15 and J is TRBJ2-1; TRBD2 matches at 16 bases. V was clipped by 2 bases and J by 7 bases; unmatched bases: 8. Germline V gives CDR1 LNHNV, CDR2 YYDKDF (reference sequence). CDR3 length: 18 residues. The DNA for the CDR3 is TGTGCCACCAGCAGATCAGGGACTAGCGGGAGGGCGGTAAATGAGCAGTTCTTC. It is translated as CATSRSGTSGRAVNEQFF. Based on the CDR3 plus reference TRBV15 and TRBJ2-1, the full variable domain is DAMVIQNPRYQVTQFGKPVTLSCSQTLNHNVMYWYQQKSSQAPKLLFHYYDKDFNNEADTPDNFQSRRPNTSFCFLDIRSPGLGDTAMYLCATSRSGTSGRAVNEQFFGPGTRLTVL.